These 5 T cell receptor beta chains were sequenced from one sample in a study of T-cell memory formation after mild COVID-19. MiXCR was run by TCRdb on the 5' RACE reads, yielding one entry per CDR3 protein. The sample lists about 290,000 distinct CDR3 sequences; around a sixth were seen once. Sequencing was done on a sample of PBMCs or a T cell subset sorted from them (not recorded which). The receptor source for this set is a man between 18 and 29 years old who had mild COVID-19 (a few samples of this study predate the infection). Cell type and time point are not known.

The sample holds a few counts of this clonotype. This chain uses TRBV4-1 with TRBJ2-1, with 8 bases that match TRBD2. V lost 5 bases, J lost 4 bases, and 4 bases stayed unmatched. This CDR3 contains 14 residues. Germline V CDR1 and CDR2: MGHRA, YSYEKL. CDR3 in amino acids: CASSYGGGYNEQFF. CDR3 nucleotides: TGCGCCAGCAGCTACGGCGGGGGGTACAATGAGCAGTTCTTC.

This chain links TRBV20-1 with TRBJ2-3; D gene unclear. Per germline, CDR1 DFQATT and CDR2 SNEGSKA (reference sequence). V lost 5 bases to trimming and J lost 4 bases, with 22 bases between them. There are 16 residues in the CDR3. The CDR3 sequence: CSAGPGGWITADTQYF. The CDR3 DNA follows: TGCAGTGCTGGGCCGGGCGGCTGGATTACGGCAGATACGCAGTATTTT.

The chain recombines TRBV12-3 or TRBV12-4 with TRBJ2-3; 9 nucleotides match TRBD2. V gave up 5 bases and J gave up 2 bases; unmatched junction bases: 8. This CDR3 is 16 amino acids long. CDR3 DNA sequence: TGTGCCAGCAGTACTGGGACTAGCCGGCCCACAGATACGCAGTATTTT. Translating it yields CASSTGTSRPTDTQYF.

This clonotype turned up a few times. The V call is TRBV25-1, the J call TRBJ2-7; D not certain. This CDR3 comprises 14 residues. Germline lookup yields CDR1 MGHDK and CDR2 SYGVNS. The ends were cut back, 1 base at V and 6 bases at J, with 13 bases in the middle. The CDR3 loop reads CASSEFSPASEQYF. The CDR3 nucleotides read TGTGCCAGCAGTGAATTCTCCCCGGCGTCCGAGCAGTACTTC.

This clonotype was counted a few times. The chain recombines TRBV7-8 with TRBJ1-6, with D unclear. Trimming shortened V by 0 bases and J by 8 bases, and 11 bases separated the two germline ends. Germline-derived CDR1 and CDR2 are SGHVS and FQNEAQ. This CDR3 is 15 amino acids long. The CDR3: CASSLALGSYSPLHF. DNA for the CDR3: TGTGCCAGCAGCTTAGCGCTAGGGTCCTATTCACCCCTCCACTTT.